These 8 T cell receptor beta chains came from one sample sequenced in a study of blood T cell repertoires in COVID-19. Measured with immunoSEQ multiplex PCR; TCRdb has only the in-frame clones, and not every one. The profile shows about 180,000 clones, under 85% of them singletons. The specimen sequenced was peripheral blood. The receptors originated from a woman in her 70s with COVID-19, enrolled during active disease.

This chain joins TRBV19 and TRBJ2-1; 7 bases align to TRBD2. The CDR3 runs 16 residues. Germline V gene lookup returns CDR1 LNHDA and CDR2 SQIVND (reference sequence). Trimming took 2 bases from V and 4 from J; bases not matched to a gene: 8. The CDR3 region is CASSISGVRPYNEQFF. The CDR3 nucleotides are TGTGCCAGTAGTATAAGCGGGGTGAGGCCTTACAATGAGCAGTTCTTC.

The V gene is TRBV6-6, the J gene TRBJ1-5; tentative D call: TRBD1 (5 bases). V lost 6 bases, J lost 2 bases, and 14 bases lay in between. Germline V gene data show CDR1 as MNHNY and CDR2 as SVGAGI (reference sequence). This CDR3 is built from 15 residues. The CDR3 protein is CASRDAGLGNQPQHF. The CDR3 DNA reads TGTGCCAGCAGGGACGCAGGGTTGGGCAATCAGCCCCAGCATTTT.

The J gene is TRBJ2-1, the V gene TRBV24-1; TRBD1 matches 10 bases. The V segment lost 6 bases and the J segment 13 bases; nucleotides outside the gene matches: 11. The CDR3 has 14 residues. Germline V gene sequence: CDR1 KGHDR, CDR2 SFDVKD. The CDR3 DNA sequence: TGTGCCACCAGTCCACCGGGACAGGGGATGAGACAGTTCTTC. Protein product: CATSPPGQGMRQFF.

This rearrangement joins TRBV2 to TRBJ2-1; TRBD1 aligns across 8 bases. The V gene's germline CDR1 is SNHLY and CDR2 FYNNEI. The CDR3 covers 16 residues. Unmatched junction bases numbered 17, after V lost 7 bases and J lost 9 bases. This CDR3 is CASKPELTGVNGEQFF. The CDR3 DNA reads TGTGCCAGCAAACCGGAATTGACAGGGGTTAACGGTGAGCAGTTCTTC.

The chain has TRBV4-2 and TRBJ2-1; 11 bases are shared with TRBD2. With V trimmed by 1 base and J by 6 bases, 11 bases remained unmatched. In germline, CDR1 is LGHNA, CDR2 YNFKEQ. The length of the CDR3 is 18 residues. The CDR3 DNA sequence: TGTGCCAGCAGCCAAGTGGAAGTAGCGGGAGGGCCGATCAATGAGCAGTTCTTC. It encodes CASSQVEVAGGPINEQFF.

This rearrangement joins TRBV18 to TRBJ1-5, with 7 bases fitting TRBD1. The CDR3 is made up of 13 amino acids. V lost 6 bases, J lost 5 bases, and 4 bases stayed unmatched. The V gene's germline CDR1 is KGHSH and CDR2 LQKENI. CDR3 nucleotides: TGTGCCAGCTCCCGAGACAGGGATCAGCCCCAGCATTTT. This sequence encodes CASSRDRDQPQHF.

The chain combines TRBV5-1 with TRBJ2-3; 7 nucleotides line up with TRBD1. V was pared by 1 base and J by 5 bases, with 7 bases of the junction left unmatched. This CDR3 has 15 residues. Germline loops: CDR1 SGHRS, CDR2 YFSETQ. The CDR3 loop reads CASSLTGEGGDTQYF. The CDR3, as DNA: TGCGCCAGCAGCTTGACAGGGGAAGGTGGAGATACGCAGTATTTT.

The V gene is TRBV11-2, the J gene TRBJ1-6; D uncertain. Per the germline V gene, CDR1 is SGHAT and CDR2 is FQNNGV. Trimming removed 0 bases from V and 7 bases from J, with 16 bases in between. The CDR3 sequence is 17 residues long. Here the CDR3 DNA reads TGTGCCAGCAGCTTAGATCTGCGAGGACGAGGGAATTCACCCCTCCACTTT. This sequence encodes CASSLDLRGRGNSPLHF.